One and the same sample provided the 10 T cell receptor beta chains below, sequenced in a study of blood T cell repertoires in COVID-19. The table came from immunoSEQ multiplex PCR; TCRdb's copy has only in-frame clones and leaves some out. The table lists more than 45,000 clones, about nine tenths of them singletons. Material for sequencing was peripheral blood. Every receptor here comes from a man in his sixties or seventies with acute or convalescent COVID-19.

The chain couples TRBV25-1 to TRBJ2-2; the D gene is possibly TRBD1 (5 bases). Trimming stripped 1 base from V and 4 bases from J, with 13 bases between. The CDR3 spans 16 residues. Looked up from germline, CDR1 is MGHDK and CDR2 is SYGVNS. The CDR3 sequence: CASSESRRVGTGELFF. The CDR3 DNA is TGTGCCAGCAGTGAATCGCGCAGGGTGGGCACCGGGGAGCTGTTTTTT.

The chain combines TRBV11-2 with TRBJ2-7, with a tentative D call TRBD1 (5 bases). Germline-derived CDR1 and CDR2 are SGHAT and FQNNGV. V was pared by 4 bases and J by 4 bases, with 11 bases between. The CDR3 covers 13 residues. CDR3 loop: CASSYAQGYEQYF. CDR3 bases: TGTGCCAGCAGCTACGCCCAGGGTTACGAGCAGTACTTC.

J is TRBJ2-7 and V is TRBV5-4; D is perhaps TRBD2 (6 bases). Trimming stripped 0 bases from V and 2 bases from J, with 12 bases between. This CDR3 comprises 15 residues. Germline lookup yields CDR1 SGHNT and CDR2 YYREEE (reference sequence). The CDR3 is CASSLVGGSAYEQYF. CDR3 bases: TGTGCCAGCAGCTTGGTTGGGGGGTCAGCCTACGAGCAGTACTTC.

This clone is a singleton in its sample. The DNA of the CDR3 is TGTGCCAGCAGCCCGGGACTAGCGGAGTCCCTTAGCACAGATACGCAGTATTTT. Translation: CASSPGLAESLSTDTQYF. The chain uses TRBV11-2 and TRBJ2-3; 11 nucleotides agree with TRBD2. Germline V lookup: CDR1 SGHAT, CDR2 FQNNGV. This CDR3 has 18 amino acids. The V segment lost 5 bases and the J segment 0 bases; nucleotides outside the gene matches: 10.

The chain has TRBV2 and TRBJ2-3; D is uncertain. Trimming stripped 6 bases from V and 0 bases from J, with 10 bases between. The V gene's germline CDR1 is SNHLY and CDR2 FYNNEI. There are 14 residues in the CDR3. DNA for the CDR3: TGTGCCAGCAGACGAGCCACTAGCACAGATACGCAGTATTTT. Amino acid sequence: CASRRATSTDTQYF.

This chain joins TRBV2 and TRBJ1-1; the match to TRBD1 covers 8 bases. This CDR3 contains 13 residues. Germline V gene data show CDR1 as SNHLY and CDR2 as FYNNEI. J lost 4 bases, V lost 8 bases, and 6 bases had no gene match. The CDR3 bases are TGTGCCAGCGGACAGGGATGGGGCACTGAAGCTTTCTTT. Its protein is CASGQGWGTEAFF.

The chain combines TRBV5-4 with TRBJ2-5; the match to TRBD2 covers 8 bases. V lost 1 base, J lost 5 bases, and 7 bases stayed unmatched. The CDR3 length is 15 residues. Looked up from germline, CDR1 is SGHNT and CDR2 is YYREEE (reference sequence). The CDR3 bases are TGTGCCAGCAGCTTGACCGGGGGGGCCAGGGAGACCCAGTACTTC. Its protein is CASSLTGGARETQYF.

The rearrangement joins TRBV2 to TRBJ2-6, with a tentative D call TRBD1 (6 bases). V was cut by 6 bases and J by 0 bases, with 12 bases left in between. The CDR3 loop spans 16 amino acids. The germline V gene encodes CDR1 SNHLY and CDR2 FYNNEI. The CDR3: CASRTGRLSGANVLTF. The CDR3 DNA follows: TGTGCCAGCAGGACAGGACGCCTCTCTGGGGCCAACGTCCTGACTTTC.

The chain is built from TRBV11-3 and TRBJ2-2, with TRBD2 as a possible D gene (7 bases). Germline values: CDR1 SGHNT, CDR2 YENEEA. V was pared by 5 bases and J by 4 bases, with 14 bases between. The CDR3 consists of 15 residues. The CDR3 here is CASSPGGPLTGELFF. As DNA, the CDR3 is TGTGCCAGCAGCCCCGGGGGGCCCCTCACCGGGGAGCTGTTTTTT.

The genes are TRBV14 and TRBJ2-1, with TRBD2 as a possible D gene (6 bases). Germline CDR1 reads SGHDN; CDR2 reads FVKESK. The CDR3 is 21 residues long. The germline V and J ends were trimmed by 3 bases and 16 bases, with 43 bases remaining between them. This CDR3 is CASSHMVRGGAKLSIYYCFFF. The CDR3 nucleotides are TGTGCCAGCAGCCATATGGTACGGGGCGGGGCGAAACTCTCCATCTATTACTGTTTCTTCTTC. Variable domain in full (rest from reference TRBV14 and TRBJ2-1): EAGVTQFPSHSVIEKGQTVTLRCDPISGHDNLYWYRRVMGKEIKFLLHFVKESKQDESGMPNNRFLAERTGGTYSTLKVQPAELEDSGVYFCASSHMVRGGAKLSIYYCFFFGPGTRLTVL.